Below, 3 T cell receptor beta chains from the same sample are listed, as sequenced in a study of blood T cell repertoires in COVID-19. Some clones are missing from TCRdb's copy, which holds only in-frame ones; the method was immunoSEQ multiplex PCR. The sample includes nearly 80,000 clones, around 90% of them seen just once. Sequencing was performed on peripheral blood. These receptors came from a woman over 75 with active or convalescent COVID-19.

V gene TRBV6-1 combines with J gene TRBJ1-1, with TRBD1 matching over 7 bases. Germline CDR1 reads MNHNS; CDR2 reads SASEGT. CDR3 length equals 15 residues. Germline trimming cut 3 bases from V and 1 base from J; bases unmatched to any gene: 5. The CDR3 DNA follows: TGTGCCAGCAGTGATGGGACAGCCGGGAACACTGAAGCTTTCTTT. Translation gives CASSDGTAGNTEAFF.

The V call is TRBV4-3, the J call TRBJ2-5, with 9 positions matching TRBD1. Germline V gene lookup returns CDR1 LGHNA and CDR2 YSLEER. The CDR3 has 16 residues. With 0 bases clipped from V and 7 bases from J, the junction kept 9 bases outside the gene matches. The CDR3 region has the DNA TGCGCCAGCAGCCAAGAATTGGGGACAGGGCGGGGGACCCAGTACTTC. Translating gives CASSQELGTGRGTQYF.

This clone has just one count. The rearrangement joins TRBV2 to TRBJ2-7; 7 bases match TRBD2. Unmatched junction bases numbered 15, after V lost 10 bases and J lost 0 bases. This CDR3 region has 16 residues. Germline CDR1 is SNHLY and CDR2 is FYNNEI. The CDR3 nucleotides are TGTGCCACTCTCATAGCTGGCGGGGGACCCTCCTACGAGCAGTACTTC. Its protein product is CATLIAGGGPSYEQYF.